The present entry profiles one T cell receptor beta chain with its context. What it recognizes is unknown. The data derive from a study of cytomegalovirus exposure and HLA in healthy donors. Use of 60 Vbeta and 13 Jbeta primers characterized the PCR. Clones were sequenced by immunoSEQ multiplex PCR, and TCRdb holds only the in-frame ones, with some missing. This sample has approximately 140,000 clones, with roughly 80% found just once. Overall study results and limits: One variant, a missense change in DCLRE1C, was linked in a later analysis to TCR beta V- and J-gene trimming.

The CDR3 runs 16 residues. Germline V gene lookup returns CDR1 SGHVS and CDR2 FNYEAQ. V lost 1 base, J lost 4 bases, and 2 bases stayed unmatched. The TCR originated in a female donor in good health and CMV-seronegative. The sequenced material came from PBMCs. The chain carries TRBV7-6 and TRBJ2-1; 12 positions agree with TRBD2. The CDR3 region has the DNA TGTGCCAGCAGCTTAGGCACTAGCGGGAGGTACAATGAGCAGTTCTTC. Protein: CASSLGTSGRYNEQFF. The full variable domain, in which reference TRBV7-6 and TRBJ2-1 provide the parts outside the CDR3, is GAGVSQSPRYKVTKRGQDVALRCDPISGHVSLYWYRQALGQGPEFLTYFNYEAQQDKSGLPNDRFSAERPEGSISTLTIQRTEQRDSAMYRCASSLGTSGRYNEQFFGPGTRLTVL.